One and the same sample provided the 9 T cell receptor beta chains below, sequenced in a study of OX40 agonist ivuxolimab in advanced cancers. Libraries were prepared by immunoSEQ multiplex PCR; TCRdb keeps only in-frame clonotypes and omits some of them. Of 35,000 to 55,000 clones in the sample, roughly 80% were seen once. The specimen comprised CD4+ or CD8+ T cells sorted from blood, sampled in a trial of the OX40 agonist ivuxolimab. The source is an adult with an advanced solid tumor such as melanoma, head and neck, liver or kidney cancer.

The chain couples TRBV5-6 to TRBJ2-2; 8 nucleotides align to TRBD1. Germline CDR1 and CDR2: SGHDT and YYEEEE. V gave up 2 bases and J gave up 0 bases; unmatched junction bases: 3. The CDR3 runs to 16 residues. The CDR3 coding sequence is TGTGCCAGCAGCTTTGGGGACAGGTCGAACACCGGGGAGCTGTTTTTT. Translating it yields CASSFGDRSNTGELFF. Combining the CDR3 with reference TRBV5-6 and TRBJ2-2 gives the whole variable domain DAGVTQSPTHLIKTRGQQVTLRCSPKSGHDTVSWYQQALGQGPQFIFQYYEEEERQRGNFPDRFSGHQFPNYSSELNVNALLLGDSALYLCASSFGDRSNTGELFFGEGSRLTVL.

In nucleotides, the CDR3 is TGCGCCAGCAGCTCCCTGACCGGGGAGCTGTTTTTT. It yields the protein CASSSLTGELFF. This chain connects TRBV5-1 to TRBJ2-2, with D hard to call. The CDR3 is made up of 12 amino acids. V gave up 3 bases and J gave up 5 bases, with 5 bases separating them. In germline, CDR1 is SGHRS, CDR2 YFSETQ.

A single count supports this clone. The rearrangement joins TRBV19 to TRBJ2-1, with D possibly TRBD2 on 6 matching bases. Germline CDR1 reads LNHDA; CDR2 reads SQIVND (reference sequence). The CDR3 sequence is 13 residues long. V dropped 3 bases and J dropped 5 bases, with 8 bases sitting between them. CDR3 coding DNA: TGTGCCAGTAGTATGAGGGAGGACAATGAGCAGTTCTTC. It is translated as CASSMREDNEQFF.

The chain links TRBV18 to TRBJ2-7; D uncertain. This CDR3 spans 15 amino acids. From germline, CDR1 is KGHSH and CDR2 LQKENI. Trimming shortened V by 4 bases and J by 5 bases, and 18 bases separated the two germline ends. The CDR3 nucleotides are TGTGCCAGCTCACAGGGTTTTCAGTTAAATCACGAGCAGTACTTC. Amino acids: CASSQGFQLNHEQYF.

The V and J genes are TRBV5-6 and TRBJ1-4; D not resolved. The V end was cut by 3 bases, the J end by 3 bases, with 9 bases between. Germline CDR1 reads SGHDT; CDR2 reads YYEEEE. This CDR3 is 14 amino acids long. CDR3 sequence reads: CASSWVGPNEKLFF. CDR3 coding DNA: TGTGCCAGCAGCTGGGTTGGGCCTAATGAAAAACTGTTTTTT.

CDR3 sequence: CASSPGSGANEKLFF. Written as DNA, the CDR3 is TGTGCCAGCAGTCCCGGCTCAGGGGCTAATGAAAAACTGTTTTTT. The V call is TRBV28, the J call TRBJ1-4, with a tentative D call TRBD1 (6 bases). The CDR3 runs 15 residues. V dropped 5 bases and J dropped 3 bases, with 13 bases sitting between them. Germline V CDR1 and CDR2: MDHEN, SYDVKM.

The table lists this clone with a count of one. The chain has TRBV18 and TRBJ2-1; no clear D gene. Germline V CDR1 and CDR2: KGHSH, LQKENI. Trimming left V 5 bases short and J 2 bases short, with 7 bases between. The CDR3 covers 13 residues. CDR3 DNA: TGTGCCAGCTCAGTAGTCCCCTACAATGAGCAGTTCTTC. Its protein product is CASSVVPYNEQFF.

A single count supports this clone. This CDR3 reads CASSQDDRGRSGNTIYF. CDR3 in DNA: TGCGCCAGCAGCCAAGATGACAGGGGCCGCTCTGGAAACACCATATATTTT. The chain is built from TRBV4-1 and TRBJ1-3; 8 bases agree with TRBD1. This CDR3 region has 17 residues. In germline, CDR1 is MGHRA, CDR2 YSYEKL. J gave up 0 bases and V 0 bases, and 4 bases lay outside the gene matches.

V is TRBV7-3 and J is TRBJ2-2; 7 nucleotides align to TRBD2. Germline V gene data show CDR1 as SGHTA and CDR2 as FQGTGA. The CDR3 is made up of 16 amino acids. With 1 base clipped from V and 1 base from J, the junction kept 3 bases outside the gene matches. The CDR3 DNA follows: TGTGCCAGCAGCTTAATTCCGGGGGGGAACACCGGGGAGCTGTTTTTT. This encodes CASSLIPGGNTGELFF.